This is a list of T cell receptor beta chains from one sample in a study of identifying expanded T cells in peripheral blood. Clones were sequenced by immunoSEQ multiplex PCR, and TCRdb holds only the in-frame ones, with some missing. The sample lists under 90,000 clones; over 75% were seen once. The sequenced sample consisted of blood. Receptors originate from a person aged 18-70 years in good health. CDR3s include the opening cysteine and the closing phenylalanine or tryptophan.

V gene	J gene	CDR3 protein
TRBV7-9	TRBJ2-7	CATTNTYEQYF
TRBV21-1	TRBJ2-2	CASSKETETGELFF
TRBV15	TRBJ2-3	CATSRGGQDTDTQYF
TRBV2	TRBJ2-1	CASSDDLGEQFF
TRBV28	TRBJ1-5	CASSLGSGLQPQHF
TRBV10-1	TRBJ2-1	CASSDRPSYNEQFF
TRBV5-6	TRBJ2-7	CASSFRGIYEQYF
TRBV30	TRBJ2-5	CAWSEGLTFRQETQYF
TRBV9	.	CASSVVAGDYEQYF
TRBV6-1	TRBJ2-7	CASSEIGGALSYEQYF
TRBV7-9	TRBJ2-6	CASSFQSGANVLTF
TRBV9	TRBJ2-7	CASSVQGAGDEQYF
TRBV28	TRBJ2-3	CASSFSGDGTDTQYF
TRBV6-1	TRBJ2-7	CASSLAGAGEQYF
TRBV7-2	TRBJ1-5	CASSFRGDSNQPQHF
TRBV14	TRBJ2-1	CASSQASGGYNEQFF